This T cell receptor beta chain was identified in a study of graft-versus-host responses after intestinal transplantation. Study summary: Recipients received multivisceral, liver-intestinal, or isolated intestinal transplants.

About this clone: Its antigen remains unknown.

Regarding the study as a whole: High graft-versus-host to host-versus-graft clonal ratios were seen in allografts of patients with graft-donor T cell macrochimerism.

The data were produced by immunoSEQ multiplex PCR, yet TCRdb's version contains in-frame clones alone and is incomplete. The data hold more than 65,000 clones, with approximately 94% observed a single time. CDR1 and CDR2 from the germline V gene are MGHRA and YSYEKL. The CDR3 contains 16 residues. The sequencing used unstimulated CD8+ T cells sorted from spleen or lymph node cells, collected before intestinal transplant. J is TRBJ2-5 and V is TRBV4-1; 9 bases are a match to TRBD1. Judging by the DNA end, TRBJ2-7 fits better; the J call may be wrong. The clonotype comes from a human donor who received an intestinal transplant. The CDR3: CASSHAGTGSSYEQYF. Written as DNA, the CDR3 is TGCGCCAGCAGCCATGCCGGGACAGGGAGCTCCTACGAGCAGTACTTC.